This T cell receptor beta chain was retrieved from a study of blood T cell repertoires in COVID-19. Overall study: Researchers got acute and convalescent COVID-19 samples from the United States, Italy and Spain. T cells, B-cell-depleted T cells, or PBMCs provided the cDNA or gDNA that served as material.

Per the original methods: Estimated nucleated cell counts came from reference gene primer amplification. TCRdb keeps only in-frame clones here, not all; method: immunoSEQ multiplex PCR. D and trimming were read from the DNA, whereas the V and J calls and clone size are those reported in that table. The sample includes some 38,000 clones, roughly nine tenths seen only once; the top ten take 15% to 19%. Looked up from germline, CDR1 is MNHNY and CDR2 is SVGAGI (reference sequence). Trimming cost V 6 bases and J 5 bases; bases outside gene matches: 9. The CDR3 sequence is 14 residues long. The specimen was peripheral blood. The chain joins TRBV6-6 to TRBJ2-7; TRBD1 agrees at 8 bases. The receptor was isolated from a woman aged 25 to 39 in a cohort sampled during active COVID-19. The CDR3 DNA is TGTGCCAGCAGCAGGGGGCAAGGTTCCCACGAGCAGTACTTC. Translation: CASSRGQGSHEQYF.